The 21 T cell receptor beta chains listed next were all sequenced from one sample in a study of spatial heterogeneity in lung cancer. Noted time point: blood at routine non-recurrence follow-up after resection. A single record per CDR3 protein comes from TCRdb applying MiXCR to the 5' RACE reads. The table has fewer than 100,000 distinct CDR3 sequences, less than 20% seen once. The specimen was PBMCs, collected at follow-up. Receptors were obtained from a male donor with early-stage non-small cell lung cancer.

In this sample, this clonotype turned up a few times. The V gene is TRBV6-2 or TRBV6-3, the J gene TRBJ1-2; D gene uncertain. CDR3 length: 12 residues. Germline loops: CDR1 MNHEY, CDR2 SVGEGT. V gave up 6 bases and J gave up 2 bases, with 7 bases separating them. CDR3 amino acids: CASRARNYGYTF. As DNA, the CDR3 is TGTGCCAGCAGGGCGAGAAACTATGGCTACACCTTC.

The sample holds a few counts of this clonotype. This sequence joins TRBV12-3 or TRBV12-4 and TRBJ2-4, with 10 bases matching TRBD1. V shed 3 bases, J shed 1 base, and the junction held 15 bases outside the gene matches. The CDR3 consists of 20 residues. CDR3 in amino acids: CASSFNLGTGDGSAKNIQYF. The DNA of the CDR3 is TGTGCCAGCAGTTTTAATCTCGGGACAGGGGATGGTAGCGCCAAAAACATTCAGTACTTC.

The chain is built from TRBV29-1 and TRBJ2-6, with D maybe TRBD2 (5 bases). V was shortened by 6 bases and J by 4 bases, with 10 bases between the two germline ends. Germline assignment: CDR1 SQVTM and CDR2 ANQGSEA. CDR3 length: 13 residues. This CDR3 reads CSVTERGANVLTF. In DNA, the CDR3 is TGCAGCGTAACAGAGCGGGGGGCCAACGTCCTGACTTTC. Full variable domain (missing parts from reference TRBV29-1 and TRBJ2-6): SAVISQKPSRDICQRGTSLTIQCQVDSQVTMMFWYRQQPGQSLTLIATANQGSEATYESGFVIDKFPISRPNLTFSTLTVSNMSPEDSSIYLCSVTERGANVLTFGAGSRLTVL.

This chain connects TRBV11-2 to TRBJ2-5; D unclear. The CDR3 sequence is 15 residues long. Trimming removed 4 bases at V and 0 bases at J, with 12 bases between. CDR1 and CDR2 from the germline V gene are SGHAT and FQNNGV. The CDR3 nucleotides are TGTGCCAGCAGCTCGGCTTTTGGGCACCAAGAGACCCAGTACTTC. It is translated as CASSSAFGHQETQYF.

The V call is TRBV10-3, the J call TRBJ1-5; D is unresolved. The CDR3 totals 14 residues. The V end was cut by 0 bases, the J end by 7 bases, with 10 bases between. CDR1 and CDR2 (germline): ENHRY, SYGVKD. The CDR3 is CAISESNSRQPQHF. CDR3 coding DNA: TGTGCCATCAGTGAGTCGAATTCGCGGCAGCCCCAGCATTTT.

The gene calls are TRBV5-4 and TRBJ2-3; 13 nucleotides line up with TRBD2. The V gene's germline CDR1 is SGHNT and CDR2 YYREEE (reference sequence). Trimming removed 0 bases from V and 6 bases from J; junction bases left unmatched: 4. The CDR3 consists of 16 residues. The CDR3 is CASSLGTSGGMDTQYF. CDR3 DNA: TGTGCCAGCAGCTTGGGGACTAGCGGGGGAATGGATACGCAGTATTTT.

This clonotype was observed a few times. The V call is TRBV7-2, the J call TRBJ2-7, with 10 bases lining up with TRBD1. After removal of 5 bases from V and 0 bases from J, the junction contained 7 bases not matched to a gene. CDR3 size: 16 residues. Germline lookup yields CDR1 SGHTA and CDR2 FQGNSA. The DNA of the CDR3 is TGTGCCAGCAGCCCGAGAGGGGACAGGGGCTCCTACGAGCAGTACGTC. Protein: CASSPRGDRGSYEQYV.

This clonotype was counted at least ten times. V usage is TRBV4-3 and J usage is TRBJ1-6; no firm D call. This CDR3 has 15 residues. Germline CDR1 is LGHNA and CDR2 is YSLEER. Trimming took 0 bases from V and 12 from J, leaving 15 bases between them. The CDR3 is CASSQDLVPGLPLHF. As DNA, the CDR3 is TGCGCCAGCAGCCAAGATTTGGTCCCGGGGTTACCCCTCCACTTT.

The V call is TRBV7-2, the J call TRBJ1-2; 9 nucleotides align to TRBD1. Germline V lookup: CDR1 SGHTA, CDR2 FQGNSA. The CDR3 is 14 amino acids. The trim removed 5 bases at V and 7 bases at J, leaving 8 bases unmatched. The CDR3 nucleotides are TGTGCCAGCAGCATACAGGGGGCTCTGCTTGGCTACACCTTC. Its protein product is CASSIQGALLGYTF.

This clonotype was seen repeatedly, ten times or more. The CDR3 protein is CAISTGTPSPLHF. The CDR3 DNA reads TGTGCCATCTCGACCGGGACCCCTTCACCCCTCCACTTT. The chain carries TRBV12-3 or TRBV12-4 and TRBJ1-6; D may be TRBD1 (5 bases). The CDR3 totals 13 residues. The V end was cut by 10 bases, the J end by 9 bases, with 16 bases between.

This clonotype was detected many times. The chain joins TRBV12-3 or TRBV12-4 to TRBJ2-7; 8 bases match TRBD2. The V and J ends lost 6 bases and 2 bases, in that order; junction bases with no gene match: 3. The CDR3 is made up of 13 amino acids. The CDR3 spells CASSETSAYEQYF. The DNA of the CDR3 is TGTGCCAGCAGCGAGACTAGCGCCTACGAGCAGTACTTC.

The chain joins TRBV20-1 to TRBJ2-7; 7 bases agree with TRBD1. CDR1 and CDR2 (germline): DFQATT, SNEGSKA (reference sequence). This CDR3 region has 15 residues. V was pared by 5 bases and J by 0 bases, with 10 bases of the junction left unmatched. The CDR3 sequence: CSAPLTGIPSYEQYF. The CDR3 nucleotides read TGCAGTGCTCCCCTGACAGGGATCCCCTCCTACGAGCAGTACTTC.

The V gene is TRBV6-6, the J gene TRBJ1-4; 9 positions match TRBD1. Trimming at V came to 4 bases and at J to 6 bases, leaving 12 bases not matched to a gene. Germline CDR1 is MNHNY and CDR2 is SVGAGI (reference sequence). The CDR3 runs to 17 residues. CDR3 amino acids: CASSLPTSNRGHEKLFF. The CDR3 coding sequence is TGTGCCAGCAGTTTACCCACATCCAACAGGGGGCATGAAAAACTGTTTTTT.

This clonotype was detected a few times. This chain's CDR3 is CASSLSGSSTDTQYF. The DNA for the CDR3 is TGTGCCAGCAGCTTATCCGGATCTAGCACAGATACGCAGTATTTT. The chain carries TRBV11-2 and TRBJ2-3; D call uncertain. V lost 2 bases, J lost 0 bases, and 9 bases lay in between. Per germline, CDR1 SGHAT and CDR2 FQNNGV. The CDR3 runs 15 residues.

The sample holds a few counts of this clonotype. The chain links TRBV20-1 to TRBJ1-1; D gene unclear. V gave up 4 bases and J gave up 12 bases, with 21 bases separating them. The CDR3 sequence is 13 residues long. The germline CDR1 and CDR2 sequences are DFQATT and SNEGSKA (reference sequence). The CDR3 coding sequence is TGCAGTGCTATCCCGGGGTCCTCTTATAAAACTTTCTTT. Residues: CSAIPGSSYKTFF.

Many counts were recorded for this clonotype. The V call is TRBV24-1, the J call TRBJ2-3; TRBD1 might be the D (7 bases). V lost 3 bases and J lost 4, with 13 bases in between. This CDR3 has 15 residues. Germline CDR1 KGHDR, CDR2 SFDVKD. The CDR3 sequence: CATSDQGRGADTQYF. The CDR3 nucleotides are TGTGCCACCAGTGATCAAGGCAGGGGGGCAGATACGCAGTATTTT.

The rearrangement joins TRBV7-2 to TRBJ1-1; D not certain. Germline CDR1 and CDR2: SGHTA and FQGNSA. The CDR3 contains 14 residues. Trimming took off 3 bases at V and 2 bases at J, with 10 bases between the two ends. Here the CDR3 DNA reads TGTGCCAGCAGCTTCTTGGGCGGTAACACTGAAGCTTTCTTT. Its protein is CASSFLGGNTEAFF.

The CDR3 is CASSLNPPGGGNQPQHF. CDR3 sequence (DNA): TGTGCCAGCAGCTTAAATCCGCCCGGGGGCGGCAATCAGCCCCAGCATTTT. V is TRBV7-9 and J is TRBJ1-5; TRBD1 might be the D (6 bases). The length of the CDR3 is 17 residues. Germline loops: CDR1 SEHNR, CDR2 FQNEAQ (reference sequence). V lost 2 bases and J 2 bases, leaving 16 bases between the germline ends. The whole variable domain, filled in from reference TRBV7-9 and TRBJ1-5, reads DTGVSQNPRHKITKRGQNVTFRCDPISEHNRLYWYRQTLGQGPEFLTYFQNEAQLEKSRLLSDRFSAERPKGSFSTLEIQRTEQGDSAMYLCASSLNPPGGGNQPQHFGDGTRLSIL.

This clonotype was observed a few times. The rearrangement uses TRBV7-2 and TRBJ1-2; 8 bases match TRBD1. Germline V gene lookup returns CDR1 SGHTA and CDR2 FQGNSA. J lost 4 bases, V lost 5 bases, and 12 bases had no gene match. The CDR3 totals 16 residues. CDR3 protein: CASSLGGTGSLYGYTF. CDR3 DNA: TGTGCCAGCAGCCTGGGAGGGACAGGATCTCTCTATGGCTACACCTTC.

This chain joins TRBV2 and TRBJ1-5; 8 nucleotides match TRBD1. Germline CDR1 and CDR2: SNHLY and FYNNEI. The CDR3 contains 14 residues. V lost 7 bases and J lost 6; bases outside the gene matches: 8. The CDR3 bases are TGTGCCAGCACTTCTCAGGGGGCTGGTCAGCCCCAGCATTTT. Translating it yields CASTSQGAGQPQHF. The full variable domain, rest sourced from reference TRBV2 and TRBJ1-5, is EPEVTQTPSHQVTQMGQEVILRCVPISNHLYFYWYRQILGQKVEFLVSFYNNEISEKSEIFDDQFSVERPDGSNFTLKIRSTKLEDSAMYFCASTSQGAGQPQHFGDGTRLSIL.

This chain uses TRBV28 with TRBJ1-3; D is ambiguous. V was clipped by 1 base and J by 4 bases, with 11 bases between them. In germline, CDR1 is MDHEN, CDR2 SYDVKM. This CDR3 region has 15 residues. CDR3 in amino acids: CASSLSLVGGNTIYF. CDR3 DNA: TGTGCCAGCAGTTTATCCCTGGTAGGCGGAAACACCATATATTTT.